This TCR beta chain was captured by sequencing in a study of T cell repertoires in cytomegalovirus infection. TCRdb processed the reads anew with MiXCR; each CDR3 protein has one entry. The profile shows roughly 200,000 distinct CDR3 sequences, about 18% of them singletons. Trimming stripped 1 base from V and 4 bases from J, with 10 bases between. Germline loops: CDR1 MNHNY, CDR2 SVGAGI (reference sequence). The CDR3 covers 14 residues. Sequenced sample: CD8+ T cells from PBMCs. The J gene is TRBJ1-2, the V gene TRBV6-6; D is undetermined. The clonotype comes from a human donor in good health (CMV status not recorded). Some clones in this sample may be carry-over from other donors' samples. The CDR3 coding sequence is TGTGCCAGCAGTTACTTGGACGGGCCCTATGGCTACACCTTC. Its translation: CASSYLDGPYGYTF.